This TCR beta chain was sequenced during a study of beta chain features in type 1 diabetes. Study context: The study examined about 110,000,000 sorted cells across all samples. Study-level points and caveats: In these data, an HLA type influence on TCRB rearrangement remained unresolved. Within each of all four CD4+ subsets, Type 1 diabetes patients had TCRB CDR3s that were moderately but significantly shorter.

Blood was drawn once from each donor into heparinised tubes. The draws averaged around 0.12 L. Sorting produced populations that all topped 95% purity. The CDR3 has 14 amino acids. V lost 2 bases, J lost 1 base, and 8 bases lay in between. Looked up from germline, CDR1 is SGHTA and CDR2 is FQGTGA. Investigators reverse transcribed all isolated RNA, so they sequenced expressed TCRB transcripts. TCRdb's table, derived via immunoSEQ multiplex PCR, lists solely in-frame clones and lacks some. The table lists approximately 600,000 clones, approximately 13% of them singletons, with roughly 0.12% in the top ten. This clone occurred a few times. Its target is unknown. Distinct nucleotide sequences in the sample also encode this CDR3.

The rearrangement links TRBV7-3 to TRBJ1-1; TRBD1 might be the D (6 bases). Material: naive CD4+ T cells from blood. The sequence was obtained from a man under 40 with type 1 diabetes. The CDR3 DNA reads TGTGCCAGCAGCTTAGGGGGCCCGAACACTGAAGCTTTCTTT. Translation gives CASSLGGPNTEAFF.